This T cell receptor (beta chain) is from a study of control samples from healthy donors and cancer patients. Method: immunoSEQ multiplex PCR; TCRdb's copy keeps in-frame clones and lacks some. The sample carries tens of thousands of clones, over 75% recorded once. Germline lookup yields CDR1 MNHEY and CDR2 SMNVEV (reference sequence). The CDR3 has 15 amino acids. The ends lost 4 bases at V and 6 bases at J; junction bases unmatched: 5. Sequencing was done on a sample of blood. The V gene is TRBV27, the J gene TRBJ2-2, with 10 bases lining up with TRBD2. The source of this sequence is a man aged 45-60 years in good health. The CDR3 DNA reads as TGTGCCAGCAGTTCACTCGGACTAGCGGCCGGGGAGCTGTTTTTT. This codes for CASSSLGLAAGELFF.